This TCR beta chain originates from a study of regulatory T cells in long-lasting Graves disease. The wider study: In persistent Graves' disease, antithyroid drugs had been taken for over 5 years and TSH receptor antibodies stayed positive.

Arm-PCR of CDR3 regions and iRepertoire HTBI primers were the basis on which TCR beta libraries were built. Using its own MiXCR run on the multiplex PCR reads, TCRdb lists one record per CDR3 protein. The sample yields roughly 450,000 distinct CDR3 sequences, more than 20% seen once. Per germline, CDR1 KGHDR and CDR2 SFDVKD. The CDR3 has 16 amino acids. V trimming: 4 bases; J trimming: 0 bases; junction bases outside the gene matches: 5. The time point was: persistent/refractory GD, antithyroid drugs over 5 years with positive TRAb. TCR sequences were obtained from RNA taken from PBMCs. Patients with Graves' disease were diagnosed by American Thyroid Association guidelines. Broader study findings: Persistent Graves' patients possessed reduced TCR diversity relative to recently diagnosed ones. New patients shared fewer public clonotypes (around 980) than persistent patients did (2,741).

Turning to this clonotype: The antigen is undetermined.

This sequence joins TRBV24-1 and TRBJ2-1; 7 bases fit TRBD1. The clonotype originates from a female donor with Graves disease. The starting material was peripheral blood mononuclear cells (PBMCs), obtained when the disease was refractory, from a patient treated with antithyroid drugs. DNA for the CDR3: TGTGCCACCAGTGAGTCGACAGGGATCTCCTACAATGAGCAGTTCTTC. This translates into CATSESTGISYNEQFF.